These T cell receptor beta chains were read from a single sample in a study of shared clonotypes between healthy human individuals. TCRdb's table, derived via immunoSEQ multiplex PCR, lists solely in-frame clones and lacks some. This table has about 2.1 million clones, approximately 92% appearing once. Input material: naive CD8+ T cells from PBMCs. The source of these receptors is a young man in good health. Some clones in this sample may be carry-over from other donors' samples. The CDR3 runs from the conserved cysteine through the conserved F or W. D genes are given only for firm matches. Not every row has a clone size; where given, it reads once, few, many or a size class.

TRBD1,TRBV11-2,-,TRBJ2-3,TGTGCCAGCAGCTCCCGACAGGGGACGGGCGATACGCAGTATTTT,CASSSRQGTGDTQYF
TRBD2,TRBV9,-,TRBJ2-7,TGTGCCAGCACCCGACTTTGGGGGGGCGAGCAGTACTTC,CASTRLWGGEQYF
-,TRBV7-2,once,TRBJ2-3,TGTGCCAGCAGCTCCTCAGGGTGGGCAGATACGCAGTATTTT,CASSSSGWADTQYF
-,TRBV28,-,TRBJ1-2,TGTGCCAGCGTTTCCACCATGGTTAATCGGGTCCCTAACTATGGCTACACCTTC,CASVSTMVNRVPNYGYTF
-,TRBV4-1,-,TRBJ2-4,TGCGCCAGCAGCCAAGGTCTAGGGGGAGGAAACATTCAGTACTTC,CASSQGLGGGNIQYF
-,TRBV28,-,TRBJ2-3,TGTGCCAGCAGTTTCCTCTCCCGGGCTGCCTCAGATACGCAGTATTTT,CASSFLSRAASDTQYF
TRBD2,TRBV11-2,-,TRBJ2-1,TGTGCCAGCAGCTTTGCAGCGGGAGGGAAAAATGAGCAGTTCTTC,CASSFAAGGKNEQFF
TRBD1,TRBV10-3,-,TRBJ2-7,TGTGCCATCAGTGAACAGGGGGGAGCCTACGAGCAGTACTTC,CAISEQGGAYEQYF
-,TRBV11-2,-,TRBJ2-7,TGTGCCAGCAGCTTAGATCTCGGGGGCGAGCAGTACTTC,CASSLDLGGEQYF
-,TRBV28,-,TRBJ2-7,TGTGCCAGCAGTTACGAGGGTGCGGTTTCATACGAGCAGTACTTC,CASSYEGAVSYEQYF
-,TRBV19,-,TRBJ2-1,TGTGCCAGTAGTATATCGGTGCGCCCGTTCTTC,CASSISVRPFF
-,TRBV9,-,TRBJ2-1,TGTGCCAGCAGCGTATTTCTGGTAGGACGGAATGAGCAGTTCTTC,CASSVFLVGRNEQFF
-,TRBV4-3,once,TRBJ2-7,TGCGCCAGCAGCCAGGTGTACGGGGCCACCTACGAGCAGTACTTC,CASSQVYGATYEQYF
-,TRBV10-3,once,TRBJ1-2,TGTGCCACCCTCCTTACGGAGGACTATGGCTACACCTTC,CATLLTEDYGYTF
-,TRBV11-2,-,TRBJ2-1,TGTGCCAGCAGCTTAGATAGGGGCCCCTACAATGAGCAGTTCTTC,CASSLDRGPYNEQFF
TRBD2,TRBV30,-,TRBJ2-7,TGTGCCTGGAAACAGCGGGAGGGCTACGAGCAGTACTTC,CAWKQREGYEQYF
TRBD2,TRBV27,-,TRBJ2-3,TGTGCCAGCAGTTTACTAGCGGGAAGCACAGATACGCAGTATTTT,CASSLLAGSTDTQYF
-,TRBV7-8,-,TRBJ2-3,TGTGCCAGCAGCCCATTAGGGGACTTTCCTAGCACAGATACGCAGTATTTT,CASSPLGDFPSTDTQYF
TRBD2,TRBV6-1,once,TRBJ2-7,TGTGCCAGCAGTGAATGGGGTGCGCGGGAGGGTGAGCACGAGCAGTACTTC,CASSEWGAREGEHEQYF
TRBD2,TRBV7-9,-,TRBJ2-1,TGTGCCAGCAGCTTATGGCAGGGTGCGGCTAGCGGTTCGCATGAGCAGTTCTTC,CASSLWQGAASGSHEQFF
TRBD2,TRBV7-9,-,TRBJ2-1,TGTGCCAGCAGCCCCGGGACTAGCGGGAGTGACTATGAGCAGTTCTTC,CASSPGTSGSDYEQFF
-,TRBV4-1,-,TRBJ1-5,TGCGCCAGCAGCCACGCAGGGGACCAGCCCCAGCATTTT,CASSHAGDQPQHF
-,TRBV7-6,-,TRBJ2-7,TGTGCCAGCAGCCCCGGCCGGCCCTTGGGGGAGCAGTACTTC,CASSPGRPLGEQYF
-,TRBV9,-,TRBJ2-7,TGTGCCAGCAGCGTAGTCCCGGGGGACGAGCAGTACTTC,CASSVVPGDEQYF
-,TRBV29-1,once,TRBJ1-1,TGCAGTACCACGGGGGGCATGAACACTGAAGCTTTCTTT,CSTTGGMNTEAFF
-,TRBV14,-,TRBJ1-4,TGTGCCAGCAGCCAGGCGGATGAAAAACTGTTTTTT,CASSQADEKLFF
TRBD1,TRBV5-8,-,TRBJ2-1,TGTGCCAGCAGCGCTATCCAGGGACAGGCGAGCTCCTACAATGAGCAGTTCTTC,CASSAIQGQASSYNEQFF
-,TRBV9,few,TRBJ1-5,TGTGCCACCATCGGTAGGGGGGCTAAGCCCCAGCATTTT,CATIGRGAKPQHF
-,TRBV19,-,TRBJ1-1,TGTGCCAGTAGTATAAGCAGTTCTGAAGCTTTCTTT,CASSISSSEAFF
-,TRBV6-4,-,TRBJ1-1,TGTGCCAGCAGTGACTCGACGTTTTCCAATGAAGCTTTCTTT,CASSDSTFSNEAFF
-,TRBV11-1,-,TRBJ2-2,TGTGCCAGCAGCTTGGTCAGCTTGAACACCGGGGAGCTGTTTTTT,CASSLVSLNTGELFF
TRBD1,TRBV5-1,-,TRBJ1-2,TGCGCCAGCAGTCAGGGGGCGAAGGGCTACACCTTC,CASSQGAKGYTF
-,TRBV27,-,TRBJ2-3,TGTGCCAGCGGGTCGTTGGGGGAGAGCACAGATACGCAGTATTTT,CASGSLGESTDTQYF
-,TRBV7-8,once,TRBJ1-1,TGTGCCAGCAGCGTCCACAGGGACATGAACACTGAAGCTTTCTTT,CASSVHRDMNTEAFF
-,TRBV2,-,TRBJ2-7,TGTGCCAGCAGTGAGTTAGGGACCGGGAGCTCCTACGAGCAGTACTTC,CASSELGTGSSYEQYF
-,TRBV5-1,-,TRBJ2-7,TGCGCCAGCAGCTTGGAAGGACAGTCCTTAACCTACGAGCAGTACTTC,CASSLEGQSLTYEQYF
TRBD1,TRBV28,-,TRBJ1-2,TGTGCCAGCAGTTTCCCCGGGACAGGGAATGGCTACACCTTC,CASSFPGTGNGYTF
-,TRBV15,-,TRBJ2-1,TGTGCCACCAGCGGCATTGAGGACCTTGAGCAGTTCTTC,CATSGIEDLEQFF
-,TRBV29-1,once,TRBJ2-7,TGCAGCGTTGAAAGCAGGTCCTACGAGCAGTACTTC,CSVESRSYEQYF
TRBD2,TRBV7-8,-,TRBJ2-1,TGTGCCAGCAGCAAAGGGATGGCGGGAGGGCCCGACAATGAGCAGTTCTTC,CASSKGMAGGPDNEQFF
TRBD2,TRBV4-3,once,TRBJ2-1,TGCGCCAGCAGCCAGCTAGCGGGCTCCTACAATGAGCAGTTCTTC,CASSQLAGSYNEQFF
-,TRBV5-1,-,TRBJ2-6,TGCGCCAGCAGCTTGCCGGTTGGCCCGTCTGGGGCCAACGTCCTGACTTTC,CASSLPVGPSGANVLTF
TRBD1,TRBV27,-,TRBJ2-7,TGTGCCAGCAGCTTAACAGGGGGCGCAACCGAGCAGTACTTC,CASSLTGGATEQYF
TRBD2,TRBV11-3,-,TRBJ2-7,TGTGCCAGCAGCCCAGGGACTAGCGGGAGTTTCTACGAGCAGTACTTC,CASSPGTSGSFYEQYF